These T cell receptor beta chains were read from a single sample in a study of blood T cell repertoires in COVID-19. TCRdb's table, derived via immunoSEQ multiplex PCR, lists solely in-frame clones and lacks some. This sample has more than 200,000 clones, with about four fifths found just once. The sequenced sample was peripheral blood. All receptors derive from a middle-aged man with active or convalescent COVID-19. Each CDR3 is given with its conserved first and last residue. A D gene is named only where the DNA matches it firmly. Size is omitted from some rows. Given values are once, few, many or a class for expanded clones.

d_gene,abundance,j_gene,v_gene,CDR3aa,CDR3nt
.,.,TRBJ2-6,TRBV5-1,CASSEGSGANVLTF,TGCGCCAGCAGCGAGGGATCTGGGGCCAACGTCCTGACTTTC
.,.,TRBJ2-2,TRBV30,CARRLVSGELFF,TGTGCCCGTCGACTAGTTTCCGGGGAGCTGTTTTTT
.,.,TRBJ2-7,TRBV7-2,CASSSTDSFGRYEQYF,TGTGCCAGCAGCTCTACGGACAGCTTTGGCCGCTACGAGCAGTACTTC
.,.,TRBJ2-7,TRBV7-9,CASSEPGFEQYF,TGTGCCAGCAGCGAACCCGGGTTCGAGCAGTACTTC
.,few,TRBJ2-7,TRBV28,CATYYDEQYF,TGTGCTACTTATTATGACGAGCAGTACTTC
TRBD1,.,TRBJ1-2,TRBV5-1,CASSLRRQGNYGYTF,TGCGCCAGCAGCTTGCGGCGACAGGGTAACTATGGCTACACCTTC
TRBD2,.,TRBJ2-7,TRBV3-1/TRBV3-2,CASSLAGANYEQYF,TGTGCCAGCAGCCTAGCGGGGGCCAACTACGAGCAGTACTTC
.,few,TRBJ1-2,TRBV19,CASSLYRDYGYTF,TGTGCCAGTAGTTTATACAGAGACTATGGCTACACCTTC
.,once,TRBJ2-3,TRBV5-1,CASSVRGSTDTQYF,TGCGCCAGCAGCGTACGAGGTAGCACAGATACGCAGTATTTT
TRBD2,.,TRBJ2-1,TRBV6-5,CASSSGGPYNEQFF,TGTGCCAGCAGTTCGGGGGGGCCTTACAATGAGCAGTTCTTC
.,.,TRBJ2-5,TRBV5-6,CASSWLQGRQETQYF,TGTGCCAGCAGCTGGTTACAGGGGAGGCAAGAGACCCAGTACTTC
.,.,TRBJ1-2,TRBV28,CASSLRGPWGYTF,TGTGCCAGCAGTCTAAGGGGTCCCTGGGGCTACACCTTC
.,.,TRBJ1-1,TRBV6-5,CASSRGGNTEAFF,TGTGCCAGCAGTCGAGGTGGGAACACTGAAGCTTTCTTT
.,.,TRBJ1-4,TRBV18,CASSEAGDEKLFF,TGTGCCAGCTCCGAGGCAGGGGATGAAAAACTGTTTTTT
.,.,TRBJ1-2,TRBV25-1,CASSDSGRGGYGYTF,TGTGCCAGCAGTGATTCCGGACGTGGAGGCTATGGCTACACCTTC
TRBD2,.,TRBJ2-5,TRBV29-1,CSVEAGLAGGPGETQYF,TGCAGCGTTGAAGCGGGACTAGCGGGGGGGCCGGGGGAGACCCAGTACTTC
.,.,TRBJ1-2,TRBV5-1,CASSSDRGTDGYTF,TGCGCCAGCAGCTCGGATCGGGGGACGGATGGCTACACCTTC
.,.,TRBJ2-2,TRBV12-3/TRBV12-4,CASTLEYTGELFF,TGTGCCAGCACCCTGGAGTACACCGGGGAGCTGTTTTTT
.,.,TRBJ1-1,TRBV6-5,CASSRGTLKNTEAFF,TGTGCCAGCAGTCGCGGGACTCTTAAGAACACTGAAGCTTTCTTT
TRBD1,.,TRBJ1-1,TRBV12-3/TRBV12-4,CASSAIQGAEAFF,TGTGCCAGCAGTGCCATACAGGGGGCTGAAGCTTTCTTT
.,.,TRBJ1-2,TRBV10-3,CAISVVEAPNYGYTF,TGTGCCATCAGTGTAGTAGAAGCGCCCAACTATGGCTACACCTTC
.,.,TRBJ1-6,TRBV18,CASSPLESSYNSPLHF,TGTGCCAGCTCACCACTAGAGAGCTCCTATAATTCACCCCTCCACTTT
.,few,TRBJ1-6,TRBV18,CASSPGSWNSPLHF,TGTGCCAGCTCACCAGGGAGTTGGAATTCACCCCTCCACTTT
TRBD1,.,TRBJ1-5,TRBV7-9,CASSRGTGGVNDQPQHF,TGTGCCAGCAGCCGCGGGACAGGGGGCGTAAATGATCAGCCCCAGCATTTT
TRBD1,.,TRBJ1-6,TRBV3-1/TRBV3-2,CASSQGQGLGNSPLHF,TGTGCCAGCAGCCAAGGACAGGGGTTGGGTAATTCACCCCTCCACTTT
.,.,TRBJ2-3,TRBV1,CTSSQDRTSEADTQYF,TGCACCAGCAGCCAAGATAGGACTAGCGAAGCAGATACGCAGTATTTT
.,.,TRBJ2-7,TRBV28,CAITTRLSDEQYF,TGTGCCATCACGACTAGGTTAAGTGACGAGCAGTACTTC
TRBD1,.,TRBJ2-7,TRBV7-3,CASSPDRGSYYEQYF,TGTGCCAGCAGCCCCGACAGGGGAAGTTACTACGAGCAGTACTTC
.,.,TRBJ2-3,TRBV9,CASSARDGLTTQYF,TGTGCCAGCAGCGCACGGGATGGCCTCACTACGCAGTATTTT
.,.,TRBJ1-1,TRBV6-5,CASSPSPSLNTEAFF,TGTGCCAGCAGTCCCTCCCCCAGTTTGAACACTGAAGCTTTCTTT
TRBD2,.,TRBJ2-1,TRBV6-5,CASNPLAGGYNEQFF,TGTGCCAGCAATCCTCTAGCGGGGGGTTACAATGAGCAGTTCTTC
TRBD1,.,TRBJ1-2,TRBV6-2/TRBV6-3,CASSRDRVDYGYTF,TGTGCCAGCAGCCGGGACAGGGTAGACTATGGCTACACCTTC